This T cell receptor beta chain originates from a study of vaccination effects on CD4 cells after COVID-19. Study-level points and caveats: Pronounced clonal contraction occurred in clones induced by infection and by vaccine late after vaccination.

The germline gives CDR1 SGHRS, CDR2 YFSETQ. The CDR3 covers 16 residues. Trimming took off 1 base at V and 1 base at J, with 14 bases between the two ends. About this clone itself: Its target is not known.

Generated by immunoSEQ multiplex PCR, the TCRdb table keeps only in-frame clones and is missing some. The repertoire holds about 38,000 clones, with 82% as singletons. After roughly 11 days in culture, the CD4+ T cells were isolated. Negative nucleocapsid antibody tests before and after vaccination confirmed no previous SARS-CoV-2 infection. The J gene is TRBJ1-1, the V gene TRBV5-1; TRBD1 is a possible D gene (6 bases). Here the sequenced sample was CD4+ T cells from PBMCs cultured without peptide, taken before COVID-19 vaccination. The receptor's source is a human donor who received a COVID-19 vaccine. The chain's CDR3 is CASSLIRGVGNTEAFF. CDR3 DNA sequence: TGCGCCAGCAGCTTGATCAGGGGCGTGGGGAACACTGAAGCTTTCTTT.